These 20 T cell receptor beta chains share one sample of origin, sequenced in a study of shared clonotypes between healthy human individuals. Profiling relied on immunoSEQ multiplex PCR, and the TCRdb table lists in-frame clones only, not all of them. This table has 1 million to 1.2 million clones, approximately 77% appearing once. The sequenced sample consisted of memory CD4+ T cells from PBMCs. Documented subset: CD45RA-negative fraction. Receptors originate from a man younger than 35 in good health. Some clones in this sample may be carry-over from other donors' samples.

This clone was seen ten or more times. V gene TRBV5-1 combines with J gene TRBJ1-3; D perhaps matches TRBD1 (6 bases). Trimming pared 2 bases from V and 0 bases from J, leaving 15 bases between. CDR1 and CDR2 (germline): SGHRS, YFSETQ. The CDR3 consists of 17 residues. The CDR3 nucleotides are TGCGCCAGCAGCTTAGGGGTTGGGGGCCGCTCTGGAAACACCATATATTTT. Translated: CASSLGVGGRSGNTIYF.

This sequence joins TRBV11-3 and TRBJ2-1, with TRBD2 identical over 7 bases. CDR3 size: 13 residues. Looked up from germline, CDR1 is SGHNT and CDR2 is YENEEA. J lost 7 bases, V lost 0 bases, and 0 bases had no gene match. CDR3 bases: TGTGCCAGCAGCTTAGAGGGGGGGAATGAGCAGTTCTTC. It codes for CASSLEGGNEQFF.

CDR3: CASSFGGTGFSYEQYF. The CDR3 bases are TGCGCCAGCAGCTTTGGAGGGACAGGATTTTCCTACGAGCAGTACTTC. The J gene is TRBJ2-7, the V gene TRBV5-1; the match to TRBD1 covers 8 bases. Germline assignment: CDR1 SGHRS and CDR2 YFSETQ. The CDR3 extends over 16 amino acids. V trimming: 2 bases; J trimming: 1 base; junction bases outside the gene matches: 8.

The rearrangement joins TRBV6-5 to TRBJ1-2; 7 nucleotides line up with TRBD1. Trimming removed 8 bases from V and 4 bases from J; junction bases left unmatched: 13. This CDR3 is 15 amino acids long. Germline values: CDR1 MNHEY, CDR2 SVGAGI. The CDR3 loop reads CASVRGRGQSYGYTF. The CDR3 DNA reads TGTGCCAGCGTGCGTGGAAGGGGGCAGAGCTATGGCTACACCTTC.

The chain is built from TRBV5-1 and TRBJ1-2; possible D gene TRBD1, 6 bases. V was clipped by 6 bases and J by 4 bases, with 16 bases between them. The CDR3 is made up of 14 amino acids. Germline V gene lookup returns CDR1 SGHRS and CDR2 YFSETQ. CDR3 coding DNA: TGCGCCAGCAACGCCATCTCGACAGGCTATGGCTACACCTTC. Protein: CASNAISTGYGYTF.

Concerning this clone itself: Other DNA sequences of this sample code for an identical CDR3. The gene calls are TRBV7-2 and TRBJ1-5; D gene ambiguous. Germline V lookup: CDR1 SGHTA, CDR2 FQGNSA. This CDR3 contains 12 residues. V lost 3 bases, J lost 3 bases, and 3 bases lay in between. CDR3 residues: CASSLFNQPQHF. The DNA for the CDR3 is TGTGCCAGCAGCTTGTTCAATCAGCCCCAGCATTTT.

The gene calls are TRBV5-4 and TRBJ2-2; weak D call: TRBD2 (6 bases). With 3 bases removed from V and 5 bases from J, the gap between germline ends came to 11 bases. CDR3 size: 14 residues. Germline V CDR1 and CDR2: SGHNT, YYREEE (reference sequence). The CDR3 nucleotides read TGTGCCAGCAGCTCCCATGGGGGGACCGGGGAGCTGTTTTTT. Translated: CASSSHGGTGELFF.

The V call is TRBV11-1, the J call TRBJ1-5; 9 bases align to TRBD1. The CDR3 runs to 15 residues. Trimming at V came to 5 bases and at J to 3 bases, leaving 5 bases not matched to a gene. CDR1 and CDR2 from the germline V gene are SGHAT and FQDESV (reference sequence). The chain's CDR3 is CASSPGQGINQPQHF. Written as DNA, the CDR3 is TGTGCCAGCAGCCCAGGACAGGGGATCAATCAGCCCCAGCATTTT.

V usage is TRBV5-1 and J usage is TRBJ2-7; D perhaps matches TRBD2 (5 bases). Germline values: CDR1 SGHRS, CDR2 YFSETQ. This CDR3 region has 14 residues. V was shortened by 1 base and J by 3 bases, with 11 bases between the two germline ends. The CDR3 reads CASSLFPGNYEQYF. In DNA, the CDR3 is TGCGCCAGCAGCTTGTTCCCGGGGAACTACGAGCAGTACTTC.

The chain uses TRBV5-1 and TRBJ2-7, with D unclear. Trimming cost V 1 base and J 2 bases, with 7 bases left between them. The length of the CDR3 is 13 residues. Germline V CDR1 and CDR2: SGHRS, YFSETQ. Here the CDR3 reads CASSLFSTYEQYF. Written as DNA, the CDR3 is TGCGCCAGCAGCTTGTTTTCGACCTACGAGCAGTACTTC.

V usage is TRBV5-1 and J usage is TRBJ1-6; D not resolved. The CDR3 covers 14 residues. CDR1 and CDR2 (germline): SGHRS, YFSETQ. The V end was cut by 2 bases, the J end by 5 bases, with 8 bases between. In DNA form, the CDR3 reads TGCGCCAGCAGCTTTCGGTGGAATAATTCACCCCTCCACTTT. Its translation: CASSFRWNNSPLHF.

This chain links TRBV5-1 with TRBJ2-7; D is uncertain. CDR1 is SGHRS and CDR2 is YFSETQ in the germline V gene. The V and J ends lost 0 bases and 5 bases respectively, with 12 bases between them. The CDR3 extends over 14 amino acids. CDR3 in amino acids: CASSLGAVDDEQYF. The CDR3, as DNA: TGCGCCAGCAGCTTGGGGGCCGTGGACGACGAGCAGTACTTC. Together with reference TRBV5-1 and TRBJ2-7, the CDR3 gives the full variable domain: KAGVTQTPRYLIKTRGQQVTLSCSPISGHRSVSWYQQTPGQGLQFLFEYFSETQRNKGNFPGRFSGRQFSNSRSEMNVSTLELGDSALYLCASSLGAVDDEQYFGPGTRLTVT.

The chain uses TRBV15 and TRBJ1-2; D is ambiguous. V shed 3 bases and J shed 2 bases, with 13 bases lying between them. The germline gives CDR1 LNHNV, CDR2 YYDKDF (reference sequence). The CDR3 runs to 15 residues. CDR3 residues: CATSRAVRGNYGYTF. The CDR3 region has the DNA TGTGCCACCAGCAGGGCCGTTAGAGGGAACTATGGCTACACCTTC.

This sequence joins TRBV6-5 and TRBJ2-6; a possible D gene is TRBD1 (6 bases). Trimming took off 8 bases at V and 4 bases at J, with 15 bases between the two ends. Germline CDR1 and CDR2: MNHEY and SVGAGI. This CDR3 region has 15 residues. The CDR3 coding sequence is TGTGCCAGCCGAAACCCAGGGGTAGGGGCCAACGTCCTGACTTTC. It specifies CASRNPGVGANVLTF.

Notes on this clone: This may stem from a read error, because a much larger clone lies one nucleotide away. This chain connects TRBV27 to TRBJ1-1, with 9 bases aligning to TRBD1. There are 13 residues in the CDR3. CDR1 and CDR2 from the germline V gene are MNHEY and SMNVEV (reference sequence). The ends lost 6 bases at V and 3 bases at J; junction bases unmatched: 2. CDR3 in DNA: TGTGCCAGCAGCTGGACAGGGGACACTGAAGCTTTCTTT. It translates to CASSWTGDTEAFF.

The chain recombines TRBV7-3 with TRBJ2-7; D gene uncertain. The CDR3 totals 14 residues. Trimming cost V 2 bases and J 3 bases, with 11 bases left between them. Germline CDR1 is SGHTA and CDR2 is FQGTGA. In DNA, the CDR3 is TGTGCCAGCAGCTTAGGGCTGGCAAACTACGAGCAGTACTTC. Its protein product is CASSLGLANYEQYF.

This sequence joins TRBV7-6 and TRBJ1-1; weak D call: TRBD1 (5 bases). V lost 3 bases and J 1 base, leaving 9 bases between the germline ends. CDR3 length equals 14 residues. In germline, CDR1 is SGHVS, CDR2 FNYEAQ. CDR3 residues: CASSLGRENTEAFF. CDR3 bases: TGTGCCAGCAGCTTGGGCAGGGAGAACACTGAAGCTTTCTTT.

The sample holds one count of this clone. This chain links TRBV12-5 with TRBJ2-7; D call uncertain. V was clipped by 4 bases and J by 6 bases, with 16 bases between them. In germline, CDR1 is LGHNT, CDR2 FRNRAP. This CDR3 region has 14 residues. CDR3 in amino acids: CASGSSEGSSEQYF. The DNA of the CDR3 is TGTGCTAGTGGTTCCTCGGAAGGCTCTAGCGAGCAGTACTTC.

The chain carries TRBV2 and TRBJ2-6; D uncertain. V lost 5 bases and J 5 bases, leaving 22 bases between the germline ends. CDR1 and CDR2 from the germline V gene are SNHLY and FYNNEI. The CDR3 sequence is 18 residues long. In DNA form, the CDR3 reads TGTGCCAGCAGTTCCAAGTCTTACATACAAAGTCGGGCCAACGTCCTGACTTTC. This sequence encodes CASSSKSYIQSRANVLTF.

The chain uses TRBV6-5 and TRBJ2-7; the D is unclear. The CDR3 has 15 residues. V lost 6 bases and J lost 3, with 18 bases in between. The V gene's germline CDR1 is MNHEY and CDR2 SVGAGI. The CDR3 DNA reads TGTGCCAGCAGGGAAATCCAGCGATCCGGCTACGAGCAGTACTTC. Its translation is CASREIQRSGYEQYF.